The 11 T cell receptor beta chains below come from one sample, sequenced in a study of blood T cells in healthy people across ages. A sample-barcoded 5' primer and a J-beta primer mix were used in a second PCR of roughly 6 to 11 cycles. TCRdb reprocessed the 5' RACE reads via MiXCR and lists one record per CDR3 protein. This table has 1 million or so distinct CDR3 sequences, roughly a quarter appearing once. These same data were also listed under a study on T cells of mothers and their children.

What was sequenced was blood. Receptors were obtained from a girl aged 2 to 10 in good health.

This clonotype was seen a handful of times. The chain links TRBV20-1 to TRBJ2-5, with D maybe TRBD2 (6 bases). Trimming shortened V by 6 bases and J by 0 bases, and 17 bases separated the two germline ends. This CDR3 comprises 15 residues. CDR1 DFQATT and CDR2 SNEGSKA come from the germline V gene (reference sequence). The CDR3 sequence is CSARIADGYQETQYF. CDR3 DNA sequence: TGCAGTGCCAGGATAGCGGACGGTTACCAAGAGACCCAGTACTTC.

Only a few counts were recorded for this clonotype. The gene calls are TRBV6-6 and TRBJ2-2; 7 bases are shared with TRBD1. Germline loops: CDR1 MNHNY, CDR2 SVGAGI (reference sequence). With V trimmed by 6 bases and J by 4 bases, 8 bases remained unmatched. This CDR3 spans 15 amino acids. The CDR3 reads CASRWTGQLTGELFF. The DNA of the CDR3 is TGTGCCAGCAGATGGACGGGACAGCTCACCGGGGAGCTGTTTTTT.

This clonotype appeared a few times. J is TRBJ2-5 and V is TRBV10-2; D might be TRBD2 (5 bases). This CDR3 is 11 amino acids long. The germline V gene encodes CDR1 WSHSY and CDR2 SAAADI. Trimming removed 10 bases from V and 5 bases from J, with 11 bases in between. The CDR3 DNA is TGCGCCACCACCCGCGGGGAGACCCAGTACTTC. Amino acids: CATTRGETQYF.

The genes are TRBV28 and TRBJ2-1; TRBD2 matches at 8 bases. With 8 bases clipped from V and 8 bases from J, the junction kept 29 bases outside the gene matches. The CDR3 is 20 residues long. Per germline, CDR1 MDHEN and CDR2 SYDVKM. In DNA, the CDR3 is TGTGCCAGCGGCGAAGGGAAGGGTCTTCCTTGGGGCGGGAGGAGCTATGAGCAGTTCTTC. Residues: CASGEGKGLPWGGRSYEQFF.

The V and J genes are TRBV4-1 and TRBJ1-3; unclear D gene. CDR1 is MGHRA, CDR2 YSYEKL, per germline. The V end lost 1 base, the J end lost 3 bases, and 13 bases lay between the germline ends. This CDR3 is built from 16 residues. CDR3 sequence (DNA): TGCGCCAGCAGCCAAGGCGTGCAGGCCCGTGGAAACACCATATATTTT. Its protein product is CASSQGVQARGNTIYF.

There are a few counts of this clonotype. The chain uses TRBV7-9 and TRBJ1-4; tentatively, D is TRBD1 (5 bases). Per the germline V gene, CDR1 is SEHNR and CDR2 is FQNEAQ (reference sequence). V was trimmed by 5 bases and J by 8 bases, leaving 21 bases between them. The CDR3 runs 16 residues. This chain's CDR3 is CASSPRGEGLTEKLFF. CDR3 DNA sequence: TGTGCCAGCAGCCCGCGGGGGGAGGGGTTGACGGAAAAACTGTTTTTT.

The chain carries TRBV29-1 and TRBJ1-1; 8 nucleotides align to TRBD1. V dropped 1 base and J dropped 5; count of bases not matched to a gene: 3. The CDR3 has 13 amino acids. CDR1 is SQVTM, CDR2 ANQGSEA, per germline. In DNA, the CDR3 is TGCAGCGTTGAAGCCAGGGGGCGAACTGAAGCTTTCTTT. This codes for CSVEARGRTEAFF.

There are a few counts of this clonotype. This chain joins TRBV18 and TRBJ2-7; perhaps TRBD2 as D (5 bases). The CDR3 is 14 residues long. Germline V lookup: CDR1 KGHSH, CDR2 LQKENI. V lost 0 bases to trimming and J lost 2 bases, with 8 bases between them. The CDR3, as DNA: TGTGCCAGCTCACCACCGGACGGGGCCTACGAGCAGTACTTC. As protein: CASSPPDGAYEQYF.

The rearrangement joins TRBV20-1 to TRBJ2-7; D is unclear. Trimming stripped 0 bases from V and 1 base from J, with 16 bases between. Germline V gene sequence: CDR1 DFQATT, CDR2 SNEGSKA (reference sequence). The CDR3 extends over 16 amino acids. The CDR3 DNA follows: TGCAGTGCTAGAGATTCGGTTAGTCAGCCTTCCTACGAGCAGTACTTC. Translated, it gives CSARDSVSQPSYEQYF.

CDR3 nucleotide sequence: TGTGCCAGCAGCATCTGGGACTACACAGATACGCAGTATTTT. This gives the protein CASSIWDYTDTQYF. The chain has TRBV7-8 and TRBJ2-3; 7 bases map to TRBD2. The CDR3 length is 14 residues. Germline lookup yields CDR1 SGHVS and CDR2 FQNEAQ. J was trimmed by 2 bases and V by 5 bases; bases with no gene match: 4.

The chain employs TRBV29-1 and TRBJ2-3; possibly TRBD2 for D (6 bases). The V end was cut by 3 bases, the J end by 6 bases, with 22 bases between. Germline V gives CDR1 SQVTM, CDR2 ANQGSEA. The CDR3 runs to 16 residues. The CDR3 protein is CSVEGLGTFLGDTQYF. In DNA, the CDR3 is TGCAGCGTTGAGGGACTCGGGACCTTTCTAGGGGATACGCAGTATTTT.